This T cell receptor beta chain was captured in a study of glioma-infiltrating T cells after dendritic cell vaccination (dated by TCRdb to the mid-2010s). Broadly, across the study: A cohort of roughly 15 glioblastoma patients from Phase I and II dendritic cell vaccination trials was included, of whom 9 were newly diagnosed and 6 had recurrent disease. Patients received three intradermal dendritic cell vaccine injections at biweekly intervals in the arm below the axilla. The vaccine consisted of monocyte-derived dendritic cells cultured approximately 7 days with IL-4 and GM-CSF, then pulsed overnight with autologous tumor lysate. Survival after dendritic cell vaccination was correlated with TCR sequencing metrics, such as TIL content and the overlap between tumor and blood repertoires. In glioblastoma patients vaccinated with dendritic cells, deep sequencing of TCR beta CDR3 regions served to measure the amount of tumor-infiltrating lymphocytes and to compare repertoires between tumor and blood. Between the early 2000s and the early 2010s, patients were given autologous tumor lysate-pulsed dendritic cell vaccination. The study at large found these results: No direct relationship between TCR clonality and survival was found, suggesting a diverse polyclonal response may matter. The TCR overlap response model with three groups was called speculative and said to need prospective validation. Higher estimated pretreatment TIL content predicted longer time to progression and overall survival after dendritic cell vaccination. The cohort was small and heterogeneous, few patients had complete blood and tumor sets, and even fewer had initial-recurrent tumor pairs.

Patients were selected for having adequate residual fresh-frozen tumor tissue and more than two years of available survival data. Although molecular status otherwise differed among the glioblastoma patients, no patient had an isocitrate dehydrogenase mutation. PBMC were collected before vaccination, two weeks after the third vaccination, and at tumor progression when it occurred. The Qiagen DNeasy Blood extraction Kit was used to extract genomic DNA. Notes on this clone: Its antigen is not yet known. No much larger clone is present one base from it, and per-base qualities are unavailable.

The immunoSEQ assay amplified TCRB CDR3 regions from 1.5 to 2.5 micrograms of genomic DNA, or from all available DNA when less than that amount was available. Multiplex PCR used 60 forward primers for TCR V beta segments and 13 reverse primers for J beta segments. To estimate the number of reads per starting template, synthetic control templates were added to each sample at limiting dilution. Reads of 87 bp were generated by sequencing on the Illumina HiSeq System. On the study's bioinformatics: PCR and sequencing errors were removed by a nearest neighbor algorithm that merged closely related sequences. TCR overlap was defined as the percentage of unique tumor TCR beta sequences that were also present in the same patient's peripheral blood. Imported from immuneACCESS, the table was reduced by TCRdb to in-frame sequences with V and J called. These copies leave out some clones; in studies compared against another copy, an unresolved V gene accounts for under half, and the cause of the remainder is not known. D and trimming were read from the DNA, whereas the V and J calls and clone size are those reported in that table. The sample has about 38,000 clones on record, just under 85% of them singletons. The ten biggest clones cover under 10% of the sample.

The germline V gene yields SQVTM for CDR1 and ANQGSEA for CDR2. V is trimmed back by 8 bases and J by 4 bases, and the junction contains 12 bases that no gene match accounts for. The CDR3 goes from the cysteine to the phenylalanine over 14 residues. Of all the DNA, just the CDR3 is kept, 42 bases in frame from base 1. The V and J segments used are TRBV29-1 and TRBJ2-3, with TRBD1 matching 7 junction bases. The source is a human donor with glioblastoma. The sequencing here drew on blood, taken before dendritic cell vaccination. The CDR3 here reads CSLGRGGFSDTQYF. The nucleotides are TGCAGCCTTGGGAGAGGGGGCTTTTCAGATACGCAGTATTTT.